This T cell receptor (beta chain) was sequenced during a study of cytomegalovirus exposure and HLA in healthy donors. Study-wide background: Drawn from HLA-typed donors, about 82 million unique TCRs were held in an early data release.

The PCR was carried out with 60 Vbeta primers and 13 Jbeta primers. Using immunoSEQ multiplex PCR, the repertoire was profiled, and TCRdb retains in-frame clones only, with some absent. The table lists about 82,000 clones, roughly 70% of them singletons. CDR3 length equals 13 residues. Germline V CDR1 and CDR2: MNHEY, SMNVEV (reference sequence). V dropped 2 bases and J dropped 4 bases, with 8 bases sitting between them. This clone has only one observation. Its matching antigen is unknown. General observations from the study: In a later analysis, donors in an Asian-associated ancestry cluster reportedly had fewer N-insertions in productive TCRs than the cohort mean. An assumption of roughly uniform sequencing depth across donors underlay the presence/absence analyses.

The chain joins TRBV27 to TRBJ1-1; D possibly corresponds to TRBD1 (6 bases). The TCR sequence derives from a man in his forties or fifties in good health and CMV-seropositive. The sequencing input was PBMCs. This CDR3 reads CASSLLRGTEAFF. The CDR3 DNA follows: TGTGCCAGCAGTTTACTCAGGGGCACTGAAGCTTTCTTT.